In its sample, the clone carrying this T cell receptor beta chain was seen many times. The antigen remains unidentified. The data were taken from a study of regulatory T cells in long-lasting Graves disease. Arm-PCR of CDR3 regions and iRepertoire HTBI primers were used to build TCR beta libraries. Study processing details: In the combined samples, roughly 62 TRBV and 14 to 15 TRBJ segments were identified. MiXCR, run by TCRdb on the multiplex PCR reads, gives a single entry per CDR3 protein. TCRdb, not the original authors, processed these V and J calls. The sample lists about 460,000 distinct CDR3 sequences, under 25% occurring once. Time point here: persistent/refractory GD, antithyroid drugs over 5 years with positive TRAb. The authors made the TCR library using RNA they extracted from PBMCs. Graves' disease diagnoses used American Thyroid Association guidelines. Study-wide results and caveats: The number of shared public clonotypes was higher in persistent patients (approximately 2,600) than new patients (under 1,000).

Germline V lookup: CDR1 MNHNS, CDR2 SASEGT. Unmatched junction bases numbered 5, after V lost 7 bases and J lost 2 bases. The CDR3 totals 14 residues. The rearrangement joins TRBV6-1 to TRBJ2-5, with 9 bases that match TRBD2. Here the sequenced sample was peripheral blood mononuclear cells (PBMCs), taken when the disease was refractory, from a patient treated with antithyroid drugs. The source of this sequence is a female donor with Graves disease. As DNA, the CDR3 is TGTGCCAGCAATAGCGGGGGTTATCAAGAGACCCAGTACTTC. Translating it yields CASNSGGYQETQYF.